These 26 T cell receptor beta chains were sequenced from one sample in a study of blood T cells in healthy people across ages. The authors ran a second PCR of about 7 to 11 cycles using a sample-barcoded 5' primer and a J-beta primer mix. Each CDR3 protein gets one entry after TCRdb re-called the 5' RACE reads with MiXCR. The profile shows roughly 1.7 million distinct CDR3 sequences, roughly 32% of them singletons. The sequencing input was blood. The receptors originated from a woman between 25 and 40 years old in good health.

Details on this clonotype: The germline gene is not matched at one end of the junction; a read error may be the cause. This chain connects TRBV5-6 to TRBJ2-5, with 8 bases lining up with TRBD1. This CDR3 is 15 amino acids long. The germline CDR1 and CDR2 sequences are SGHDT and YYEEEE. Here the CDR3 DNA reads TGTGCCAGCAAAATCCAGGGGGCGGCCCAAGAGCCCCAGTACTTC. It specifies CASKIQGAAQEPQYF.

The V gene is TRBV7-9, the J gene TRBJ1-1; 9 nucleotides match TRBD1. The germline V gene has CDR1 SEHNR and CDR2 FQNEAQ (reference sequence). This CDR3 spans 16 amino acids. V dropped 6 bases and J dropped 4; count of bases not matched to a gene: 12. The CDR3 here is CASRTTGGGWGTEAFF. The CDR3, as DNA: TGTGCCAGCAGGACCACAGGGGGCGGGTGGGGCACTGAAGCTTTCTTT.

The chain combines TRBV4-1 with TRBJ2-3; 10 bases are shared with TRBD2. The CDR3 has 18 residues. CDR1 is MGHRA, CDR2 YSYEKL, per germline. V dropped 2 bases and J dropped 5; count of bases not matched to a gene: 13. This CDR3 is CASSQPPGSGRAGDTQYF. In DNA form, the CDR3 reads TGCGCCAGCAGCCAACCCCCGGGGAGCGGGAGGGCCGGAGATACGCAGTATTTT.

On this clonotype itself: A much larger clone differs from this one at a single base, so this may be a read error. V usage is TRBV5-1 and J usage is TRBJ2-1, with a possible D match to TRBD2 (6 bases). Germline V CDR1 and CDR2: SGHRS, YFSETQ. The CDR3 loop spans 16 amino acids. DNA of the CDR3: TGCGCCAGCAGCTGGGACGTCGGGGGTAAATACAATGAGCGGTTCTTC. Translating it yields CASSWDVGGKYNERFF.

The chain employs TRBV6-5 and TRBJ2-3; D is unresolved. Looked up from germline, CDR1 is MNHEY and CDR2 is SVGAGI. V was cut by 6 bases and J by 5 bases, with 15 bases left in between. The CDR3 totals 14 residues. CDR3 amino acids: CASSSFVTGDTQYF. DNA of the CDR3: TGTGCCAGCAGCTCCTTTGTAACGGGAGATACGCAGTATTTT.

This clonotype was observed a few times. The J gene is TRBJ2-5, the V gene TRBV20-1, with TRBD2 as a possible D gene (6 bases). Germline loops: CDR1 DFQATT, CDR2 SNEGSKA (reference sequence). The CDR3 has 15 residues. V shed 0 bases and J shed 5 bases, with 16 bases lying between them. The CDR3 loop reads CSARDLVSGRETQYF. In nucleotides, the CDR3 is TGCAGTGCTAGAGATTTAGTCTCAGGGAGGGAGACCCAGTACTTC.

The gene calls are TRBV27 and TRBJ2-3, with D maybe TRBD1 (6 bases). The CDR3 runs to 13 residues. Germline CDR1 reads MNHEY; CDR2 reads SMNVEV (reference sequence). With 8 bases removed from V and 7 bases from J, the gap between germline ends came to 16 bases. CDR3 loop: CASGPDSGNTQYF. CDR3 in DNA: TGTGCCAGCGGGCCGGACAGTGGTAATACGCAGTATTTT.

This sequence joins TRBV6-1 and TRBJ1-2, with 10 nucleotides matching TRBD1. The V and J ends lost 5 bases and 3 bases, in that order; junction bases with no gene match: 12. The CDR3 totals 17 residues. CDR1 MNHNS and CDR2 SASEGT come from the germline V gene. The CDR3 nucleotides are TGTGCCAGCAGTCGCTCCCGGGGAGACAGGGGGCACTATGGCTACACCTTC. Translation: CASSRSRGDRGHYGYTF.

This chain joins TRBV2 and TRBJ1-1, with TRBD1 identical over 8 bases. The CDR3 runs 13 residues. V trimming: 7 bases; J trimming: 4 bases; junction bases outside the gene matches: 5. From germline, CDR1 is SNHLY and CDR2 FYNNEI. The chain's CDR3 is CASKRTGGTEAFF. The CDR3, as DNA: TGTGCCAGCAAGCGTACAGGGGGCACTGAAGCTTTCTTT. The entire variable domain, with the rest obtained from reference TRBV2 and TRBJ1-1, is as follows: EPEVTQTPSHQVTQMGQEVILRCVPISNHLYFYWYRQILGQKVEFLVSFYNNEISEKSEIFDDQFSVERPDGSNFTLKIRSTKLEDSAMYFCASKRTGGTEAFFGQGTRLTVV.

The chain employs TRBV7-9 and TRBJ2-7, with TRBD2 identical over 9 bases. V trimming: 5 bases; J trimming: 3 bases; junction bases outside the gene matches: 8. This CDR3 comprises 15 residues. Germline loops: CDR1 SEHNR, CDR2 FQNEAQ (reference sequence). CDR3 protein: CASSGGLARGYEQYF. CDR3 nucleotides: TGTGCCAGCAGCGGAGGACTAGCGAGAGGCTACGAGCAGTACTTC.

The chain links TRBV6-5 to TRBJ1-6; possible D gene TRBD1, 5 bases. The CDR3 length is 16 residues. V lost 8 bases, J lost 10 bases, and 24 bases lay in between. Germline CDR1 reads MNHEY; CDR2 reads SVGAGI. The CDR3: CASGDGKIPSGSPLHF. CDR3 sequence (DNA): TGTGCCAGCGGGGACGGGAAAATACCTTCGGGGTCACCCCTCCACTTT.

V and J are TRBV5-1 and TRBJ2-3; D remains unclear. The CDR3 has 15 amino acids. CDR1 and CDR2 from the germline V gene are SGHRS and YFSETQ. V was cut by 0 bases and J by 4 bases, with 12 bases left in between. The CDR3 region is CASSLGADKADTQYF. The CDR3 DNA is TGCGCCAGCAGCTTGGGGGCAGATAAAGCAGATACGCAGTATTTT. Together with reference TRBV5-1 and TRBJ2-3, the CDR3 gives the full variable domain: KAGVTQTPRYLIKTRGQQVTLSCSPISGHRSVSWYQQTPGQGLQFLFEYFSETQRNKGNFPGRFSGRQFSNSRSEMNVSTLELGDSALYLCASSLGADKADTQYFGPGTRLTVL.

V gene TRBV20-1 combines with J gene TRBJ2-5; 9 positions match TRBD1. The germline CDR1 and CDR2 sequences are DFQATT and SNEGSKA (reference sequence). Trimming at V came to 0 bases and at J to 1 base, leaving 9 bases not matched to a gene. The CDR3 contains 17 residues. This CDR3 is CSARELWDRVSQETQYF. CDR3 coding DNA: TGCAGTGCTAGAGAATTGTGGGACAGGGTCAGCCAAGAGACCCAGTACTTC.

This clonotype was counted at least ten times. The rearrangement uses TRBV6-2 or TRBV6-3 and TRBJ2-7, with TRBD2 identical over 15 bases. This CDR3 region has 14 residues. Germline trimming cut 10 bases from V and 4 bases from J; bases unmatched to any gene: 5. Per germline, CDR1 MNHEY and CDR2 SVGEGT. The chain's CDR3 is CATSGTSGGYEQYF. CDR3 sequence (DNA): TGTGCCACCTCCGGGACTAGCGGGGGGTACGAGCAGTACTTC.

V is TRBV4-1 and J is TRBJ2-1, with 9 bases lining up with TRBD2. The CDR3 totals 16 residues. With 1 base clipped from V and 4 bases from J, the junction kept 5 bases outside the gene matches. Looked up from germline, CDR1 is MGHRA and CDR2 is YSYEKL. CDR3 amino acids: CASSQGIAGEYNEQFF. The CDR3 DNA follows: TGCGCCAGCAGCCAAGGTATAGCGGGAGAGTACAATGAGCAGTTCTTC.

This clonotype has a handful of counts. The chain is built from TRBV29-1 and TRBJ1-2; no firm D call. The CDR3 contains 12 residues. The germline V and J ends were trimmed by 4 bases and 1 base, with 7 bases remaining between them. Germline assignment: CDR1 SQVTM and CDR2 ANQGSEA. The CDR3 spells CSVALGNYGYTF. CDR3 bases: TGCAGCGTTGCCCTGGGTAACTATGGCTACACCTTC.

CDR3 DNA sequence: TGTGCCAGCAGCACAGGGAGCGGGGGGGATCTAGAGACCCAGTACTTC. Amino acids: CASSTGSGGDLETQYF. The J gene is TRBJ2-5, the V gene TRBV7-9; 10 bases match TRBD2. The CDR3 runs 16 residues. Germline values: CDR1 SEHNR, CDR2 FQNEAQ (reference sequence). J lost 4 bases, V lost 5 bases, and 10 bases had no gene match.

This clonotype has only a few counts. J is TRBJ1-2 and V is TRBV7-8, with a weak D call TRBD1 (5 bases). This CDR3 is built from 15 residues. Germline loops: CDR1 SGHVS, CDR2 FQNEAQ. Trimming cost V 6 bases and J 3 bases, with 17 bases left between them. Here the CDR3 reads CASSPGTLRDYGYTF. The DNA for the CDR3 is TGTGCCAGCAGTCCCGGGACCCTCCGCGACTATGGCTACACCTTC.

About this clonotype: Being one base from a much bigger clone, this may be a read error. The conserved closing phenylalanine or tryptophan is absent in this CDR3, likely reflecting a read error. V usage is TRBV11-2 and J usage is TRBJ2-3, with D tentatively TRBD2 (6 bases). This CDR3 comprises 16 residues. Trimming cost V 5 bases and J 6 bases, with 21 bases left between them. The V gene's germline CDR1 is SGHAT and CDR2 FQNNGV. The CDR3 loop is CASSARLGAARDTQYY. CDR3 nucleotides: TGTGCCAGCAGCGCAAGACTAGGGGCAGCACGGGATACGCAGTATTAT.

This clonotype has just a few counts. The CDR3 loop is CSVIRAPNYGYTF. DNA of the CDR3: TGCAGCGTTATCCGGGCCCCAAACTATGGCTACACCTTC. This chain connects TRBV29-1 to TRBJ1-2; no clear D gene. The CDR3 has 13 residues. Germline CDR1 SQVTM, CDR2 ANQGSEA. V was clipped by 5 bases and J by 2 bases, with 12 bases between them.

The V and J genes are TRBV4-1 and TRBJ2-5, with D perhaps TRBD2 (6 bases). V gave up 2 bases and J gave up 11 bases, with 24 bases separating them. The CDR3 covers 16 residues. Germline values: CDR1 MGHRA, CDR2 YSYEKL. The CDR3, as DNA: TGCGCCAGCAGCCAAAACCCTAGCGAGTCCTACAATGAGCAGTACTTC. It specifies CASSQNPSESYNEQYF.

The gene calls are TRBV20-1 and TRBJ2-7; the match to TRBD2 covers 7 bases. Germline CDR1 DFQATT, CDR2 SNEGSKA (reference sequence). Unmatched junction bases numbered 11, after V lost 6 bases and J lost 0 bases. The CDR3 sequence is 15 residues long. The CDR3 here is CSAPRGGGGSYEQYF. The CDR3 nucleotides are TGCAGTGCCCCTAGAGGAGGCGGGGGCTCCTACGAGCAGTACTTC.

The CDR3 is CASSHPSTEGNEQFF. The CDR3 nucleotides are TGTGCCAGCAGTCACCCCTCGACCGAGGGCAATGAGCAGTTCTTC. The rearrangement uses TRBV27 and TRBJ2-1; tentative D call: TRBD2 (5 bases). The CDR3 has 15 residues. The V end lost 5 bases, the J end lost 6 bases, and 17 bases lay between the germline ends. Looked up from germline, CDR1 is MNHEY and CDR2 is SMNVEV (reference sequence).

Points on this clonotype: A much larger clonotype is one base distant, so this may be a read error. This CDR3 reads CASSQGWSPGTGAYEQYF. The CDR3 nucleotides read TGTGCCAGCAGCCAAGGTTGGTCGCCGGGGACAGGGGCTTACGAGCAGTACTTC. The gene calls are TRBV4-2 and TRBJ2-7, with 10 positions matching TRBD1. Trimming removed 1 base from V and 4 bases from J; junction bases left unmatched: 13. CDR1 is LGHNA and CDR2 is YNFKEQ in the germline V gene. This CDR3 has 18 amino acids.

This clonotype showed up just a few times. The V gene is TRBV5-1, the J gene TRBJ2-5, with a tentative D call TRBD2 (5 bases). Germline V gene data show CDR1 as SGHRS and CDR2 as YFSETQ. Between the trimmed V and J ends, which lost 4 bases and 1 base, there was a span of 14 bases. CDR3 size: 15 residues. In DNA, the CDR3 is TGCGCCAGCAGCCACAAGAGCGGAATCCAAGAGACCCAGTACTTC. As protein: CASSHKSGIQETQYF. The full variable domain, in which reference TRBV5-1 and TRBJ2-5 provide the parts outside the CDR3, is KAGVTQTPRYLIKTRGQQVTLSCSPISGHRSVSWYQQTPGQGLQFLFEYFSETQRNKGNFPGRFSGRQFSNSRSEMNVSTLELGDSALYLCASSHKSGIQETQYFGPGTRLLVL.

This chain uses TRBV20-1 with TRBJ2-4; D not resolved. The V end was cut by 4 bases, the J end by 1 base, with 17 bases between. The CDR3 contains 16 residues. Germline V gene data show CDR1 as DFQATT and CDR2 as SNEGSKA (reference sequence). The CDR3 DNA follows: TGCAGTGCTAAGGTTAGAGATGTCTTTGCCAAAAACATTCAGTACTTC. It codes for CSAKVRDVFAKNIQYF.